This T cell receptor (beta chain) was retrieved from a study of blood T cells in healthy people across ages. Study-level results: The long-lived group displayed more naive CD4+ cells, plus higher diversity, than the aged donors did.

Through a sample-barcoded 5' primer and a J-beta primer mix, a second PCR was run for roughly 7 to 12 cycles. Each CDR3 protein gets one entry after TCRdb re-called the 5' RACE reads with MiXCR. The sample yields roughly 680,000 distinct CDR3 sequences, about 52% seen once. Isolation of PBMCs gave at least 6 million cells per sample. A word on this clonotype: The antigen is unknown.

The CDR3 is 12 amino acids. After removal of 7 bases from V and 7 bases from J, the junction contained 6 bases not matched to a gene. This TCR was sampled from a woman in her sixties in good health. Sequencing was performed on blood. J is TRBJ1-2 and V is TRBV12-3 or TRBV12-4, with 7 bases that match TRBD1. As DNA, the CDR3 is TGTGCCAGCACCCACGACAGGGTTGGCTACACCTTC. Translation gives CASTHDRVGYTF.